These T cell receptor beta chains were read from a single sample in a study of T cell repertoires in cytomegalovirus infection. For these receptors, no antigen is known. From the reads, TCRdb called clonotypes with MiXCR, one entry per CDR3 protein. The sample yields around 900,000 distinct CDR3 sequences, roughly 31% seen once. The material was cultured CD8+ T cells from PBMCs, obtained from culture after CMV antigen stimulation. All receptors derive from a human donor in good health (CMV status not recorded). Some clones in this sample may be carry-over from other donors' samples. Each CDR3 is given with its conserved first and last residue. Fields, in order: CDR3 protein, CDR3 DNA, J gene, clone size, CDR3 length, V gene, D gene. D genes are given only for firm matches. Part of the rows lack a size; the others show once, few, many or a class for expanded clones.

cdr3_aa: CASCGGSGGNEQFF
cdr3_nt: TGTGCCAGCTGCGGCGGTAGCGGGGGCAATGAGCAGTTCTTC
j_call: TRBJ2-1
clone_size: few
cdr3_length: 14
v_call: TRBV6-2/TRBV6-3
d_call: TRBD2

cdr3_aa: CASSLGRRNTQYF
cdr3_nt: TGTGCCAGCAGTTTAGGTCGCCGGAATACGCAGTATTTT
j_call: TRBJ2-3
clone_size: -
cdr3_length: 13
v_call: TRBV27
d_call: -

cdr3_aa: CASSLGTDEQFF
cdr3_nt: TGTGCCAGCAGCTTAGGTACGGATGAGCAGTTCTTC
j_call: TRBJ2-1
clone_size: many
cdr3_length: 12
v_call: TRBV7-9
d_call: -

cdr3_aa: CASSGGRDTQYF
cdr3_nt: TGTGCCAGCAGTGGGGGCCGGGATACGCAGTATTTT
j_call: TRBJ2-3
clone_size: many
cdr3_length: 12
v_call: TRBV12-3/TRBV12-4
d_call: -

cdr3_aa: CASSQSGTYNEQFF
cdr3_nt: TGTGCCAGCAGCCAGTCCGGGACTTACAATGAGCAGTTCTTC
j_call: TRBJ2-1
clone_size: many
cdr3_length: 14
v_call: TRBV7-3
d_call: -

cdr3_aa: CASSPLDRVSSYEQYF
cdr3_nt: TGTGCCAGCTCACCACTCGACAGGGTGAGCTCCTACGAGCAGTACTTC
j_call: TRBJ2-7
clone_size: once
cdr3_length: 16
v_call: TRBV18
d_call: TRBD1

cdr3_aa: CASSLVGTEYQETQYF
cdr3_nt: TGTGCCAGCAGCTTAGTAGGGACAGAGTACCAAGAGACCCAGTACTTC
j_call: TRBJ2-5
clone_size: -
cdr3_length: 16
v_call: TRBV7-9
d_call: TRBD1

cdr3_aa: CASSLELGESSYNSPLHF
cdr3_nt: TGTGCCAGCAGCTTAGAATTAGGCGAGAGCTCCTATAATTCACCCCTCCACTTT
j_call: TRBJ1-6
clone_size: -
cdr3_length: 18
v_call: TRBV11-3
d_call: -

cdr3_aa: CASSYSPWADEQFF
cdr3_nt: TGTGCCAGCAGTTACTCCCCTTGGGCGGATGAGCAGTTCTTC
j_call: TRBJ2-1
clone_size: -
cdr3_length: 14
v_call: TRBV6-5
d_call: -

cdr3_aa: CASSLGDVLNPTDTQYF
cdr3_nt: TGTGCCAGCAGCTTAGGGGACGTCTTGAACCCCACAGATACGCAGTATTTT
j_call: TRBJ2-3
clone_size: -
cdr3_length: 17
v_call: TRBV7-4
d_call: -

cdr3_aa: CATSTPGTLDNEQFF
cdr3_nt: TGTGCCACCAGCACTCCAGGGACCTTAGACAATGAGCAGTTCTTC
j_call: TRBJ2-1
clone_size: -
cdr3_length: 15
v_call: TRBV15
d_call: -

cdr3_aa: CASSALLEGADTQYF
cdr3_nt: TGTGCCAGCAGTGCCCTTTTAGAAGGTGCAGATACGCAGTATTTT
j_call: TRBJ2-3
clone_size: -
cdr3_length: 15
v_call: TRBV12-3/TRBV12-4
d_call: -

cdr3_aa: CASSLEGGGATDTQYF
cdr3_nt: TGTGCCAGCAGCTTAGAGGGCGGGGGGGCCACAGATACGCAGTATTTT
j_call: TRBJ2-3
clone_size: many
cdr3_length: 16
v_call: TRBV7-2
d_call: TRBD2

cdr3_aa: CASAIWGRGSNQPQHF
cdr3_nt: TGTGCCAGCGCCATCTGGGGTAGGGGTAGCAATCAGCCCCAGCATTTT
j_call: TRBJ1-5
clone_size: -
cdr3_length: 16
v_call: TRBV27
d_call: -

cdr3_aa: CASSTDRERHNEQFF
cdr3_nt: TGTGCCAGCAGCACGGACAGGGAAAGACACAATGAGCAGTTCTTC
j_call: TRBJ2-1
clone_size: -
cdr3_length: 15
v_call: TRBV7-9
d_call: TRBD1

cdr3_aa: CSVDRGTGGYEQYF
cdr3_nt: TGCAGCGTTGACAGAGGAACAGGGGGCTACGAGCAGTACTTC
j_call: TRBJ2-7
clone_size: -
cdr3_length: 14
v_call: TRBV29-1
d_call: TRBD1

cdr3_aa: CATSPTGSSYNSPLHF
cdr3_nt: TGTGCCACCAGCCCGACAGGAAGCTCCTATAATTCACCCCTCCACTTT
j_call: TRBJ1-6
clone_size: -
cdr3_length: 16
v_call: TRBV15
d_call: -

cdr3_aa: CASSQEITDTQYF
cdr3_nt: TGTGCCAGCAGCCAAGAGATCACAGATACGCAGTATTTT
j_call: TRBJ2-3
clone_size: many
cdr3_length: 13
v_call: TRBV4-1
d_call: -

cdr3_aa: CASSFIGLAPGNEQFF
cdr3_nt: TGTGCCAGCAGTTTCATCGGACTAGCTCCGGGCAATGAGCAGTTCTTC
j_call: TRBJ2-1
clone_size: -
cdr3_length: 16
v_call: TRBV27
d_call: TRBD2

cdr3_aa: CASSSGPDGVADTQYF
cdr3_nt: TGTGCCAGCAGCTCTGGACCGGATGGAGTGGCAGATACGCAGTATTTT
j_call: TRBJ2-3
clone_size: few
cdr3_length: 16
v_call: TRBV7-6
d_call: -

cdr3_aa: CATSRDLGGYGYTF
cdr3_nt: TGTGCCACCAGCAGAGATCTCGGGGGCTATGGCTACACCTTC
j_call: TRBJ1-2
clone_size: few
cdr3_length: 14
v_call: TRBV15
d_call: -

cdr3_aa: CASSLVRAQADTQYF
cdr3_nt: TGTGCCAGCAGCTTAGTGAGGGCCCAGGCGGATACGCAGTATTTT
j_call: TRBJ2-3
clone_size: few
cdr3_length: 15
v_call: TRBV7-9
d_call: -

cdr3_aa: CASSLPGPDNEQFF
cdr3_nt: TGTGCCAGCAGCCTCCCTGGGCCGGACAATGAGCAGTTCTTC
j_call: TRBJ2-1
clone_size: few
cdr3_length: 14
v_call: TRBV27
d_call: -

cdr3_aa: CASSDFAREIPRPPQHF
cdr3_nt: TGCGCCAGCAGTGATTTCGCCCGAGAGATCCCCCGGCCGCCCCAGCATTTT
j_call: TRBJ1-5
clone_size: few
cdr3_length: 17
v_call: TRBV10-2
d_call: -

cdr3_aa: CASSYSGTGNQPQHF
cdr3_nt: TGTGCCAGCAGTTATAGCGGGACAGGGAATCAGCCCCAGCATTTT
j_call: TRBJ1-5
clone_size: few
cdr3_length: 15
v_call: TRBV2
d_call: TRBD1

cdr3_aa: CASSFPPRQGMGDTQYF
cdr3_nt: TGTGCCAGCAGTTTTCCCCCAAGACAGGGAATGGGGGATACGCAGTATTTT
j_call: TRBJ2-3
clone_size: once
cdr3_length: 17
v_call: TRBV27
d_call: TRBD1

cdr3_aa: CASSPLTARNTEAFF
cdr3_nt: TGTGCCAGTAGTCCGCTGACAGCTAGAAACACTGAAGCTTTCTTT
j_call: TRBJ1-1
clone_size: few
cdr3_length: 15
v_call: TRBV19
d_call: -

cdr3_aa: CSAKTGRETQYF
cdr3_nt: TGCAGTGCGAAGACTGGGAGGGAGACCCAGTACTTC
j_call: TRBJ2-5
clone_size: -
cdr3_length: 12
v_call: TRBV20-1
d_call: -

cdr3_aa: CASSSTSWGGTMNTEAFF
cdr3_nt: TGTGCCAGCAGCTCTACTAGTTGGGGGGGTACAATGAACACTGAAGCTTTCTTT
j_call: TRBJ1-1
clone_size: -
cdr3_length: 18
v_call: TRBV7-9
d_call: -

cdr3_aa: CASSLTGGYGNTIYF
cdr3_nt: TGTGCCAGCAGCTTGACAGGGGGCTATGGAAACACCATATATTTT
j_call: TRBJ1-3
clone_size: -
cdr3_length: 15
v_call: TRBV7-8
d_call: TRBD1

cdr3_aa: CASSWGKGYSNQPQHF
cdr3_nt: TGTGCCAGCAGTTGGGGAAAAGGTTATAGCAATCAGCCCCAGCATTTT
j_call: TRBJ1-5
clone_size: -
cdr3_length: 16
v_call: TRBV28
d_call: -

cdr3_aa: CASSQVPRANNEQFF
cdr3_nt: TGCGCCAGCAGCCAAGTTCCTCGGGCCAACAATGAGCAGTTCTTC
j_call: TRBJ2-1
clone_size: -
cdr3_length: 15
v_call: TRBV4-1
d_call: -

cdr3_aa: CASSIQGGSSPLHF
cdr3_nt: TGTGCCAGTAGTATACAGGGGGGAAGTTCACCCCTCCACTTT
j_call: TRBJ1-6
clone_size: -
cdr3_length: 14
v_call: TRBV19
d_call: TRBD1

cdr3_aa: CASSLTGAWQTEAFF
cdr3_nt: TGTGCCAGCAGCTTAACAGGGGCTTGGCAGACTGAAGCTTTCTTT
j_call: TRBJ1-1
clone_size: -
cdr3_length: 15
v_call: TRBV7-3
d_call: -

cdr3_aa: CASRKTGTGVTGELFF
cdr3_nt: TGTGCCAGCAGAAAGACCGGGACAGGGGTAACCGGGGAGCTGTTTTTT
j_call: TRBJ2-2
clone_size: few
cdr3_length: 16
v_call: TRBV9
d_call: TRBD1

cdr3_aa: CASSLGTGGYTGELFF
cdr3_nt: TGTGCCAGCAGCTTAGGGACAGGGGGCTACACCGGGGAGCTGTTTTTT
j_call: TRBJ2-2
clone_size: many
cdr3_length: 16
v_call: TRBV7-6
d_call: TRBD1

cdr3_aa: CASSLLGETGELFF
cdr3_nt: TGTGCCAGCAGCTTACTGGGAGAGACCGGGGAGCTGTTTTTT
j_call: TRBJ2-2
clone_size: many
cdr3_length: 14
v_call: TRBV7-6
d_call: -

cdr3_aa: CASRPLLDREQFF
cdr3_nt: TGTGCCAGCAGACCCCTTTTGGACAGGGAGCAGTTCTTC
j_call: TRBJ2-1
clone_size: -
cdr3_length: 13
v_call: TRBV27
d_call: TRBD1

cdr3_aa: CASRYRGYQETQYF
cdr3_nt: TGTGCCAGCAGATATCGGGGCTATCAAGAGACCCAGTACTTC
j_call: TRBJ2-5
clone_size: -
cdr3_length: 14
v_call: TRBV28
d_call: -

cdr3_aa: CASSLAGNTGAFF
cdr3_nt: TGTGCCAGCAGTTTAGCAGGGAACACTGGAGCTTTCTTT
j_call: TRBJ1-1
clone_size: -
cdr3_length: 13
v_call: TRBV27
d_call: -

cdr3_aa: CASSRTSGGAKFNEQFF
cdr3_nt: TGTGCCAGCAGCCGGACTAGCGGGGGGGCCAAATTCAATGAGCAGTTCTTC
j_call: TRBJ2-1
clone_size: -
cdr3_length: 17
v_call: TRBV11-2
d_call: TRBD2

cdr3_aa: CASSYSAGDTYNEQFF
cdr3_nt: TGTGCCAGCAGTTATAGTGCGGGGGACACCTACAATGAGCAGTTCTTC
j_call: TRBJ2-1
clone_size: few
cdr3_length: 16
v_call: TRBV27
d_call: -

cdr3_aa: CASSSGRYTDTQYF
cdr3_nt: TGTGCCAGCAGCTCGGGCCGTTACACAGATACGCAGTATTTT
j_call: TRBJ2-3
clone_size: many
cdr3_length: 14
v_call: TRBV7-2
d_call: -

cdr3_aa: CASSSSKPGQGSNYGYTF
cdr3_nt: TGTGCCAGCAGCTCATCAAAACCGGGACAGGGGTCTAACTATGGCTACACCTTC
j_call: TRBJ1-2
clone_size: many
cdr3_length: 18
v_call: TRBV7-9
d_call: TRBD1

cdr3_aa: CASRSLGHPSSYEQYF
cdr3_nt: TGTGCCAGCAGAAGCCTGGGACACCCCAGCTCCTACGAGCAGTACTTC
j_call: TRBJ2-7
clone_size: -
cdr3_length: 16
v_call: TRBV2
d_call: -

cdr3_aa: CASSRVSWLASEVGVDGYTF
cdr3_nt: TGTGCCAGCAGCCGGGTGAGTTGGCTCGCTTCGGAGGTTGGTGTCGATGGCTACACCTTC
j_call: TRBJ1-2
clone_size: -
cdr3_length: 20
v_call: TRBV7-2
d_call: -

cdr3_aa: CASSALGLAVRSGANVLTF
cdr3_nt: TGTGCCAGCAGCGCTCTGGGACTAGCGGTGCGCTCTGGGGCCAACGTCCTGACTTTC
j_call: TRBJ2-6
clone_size: few
cdr3_length: 19
v_call: TRBV7-9
d_call: TRBD2

cdr3_aa: CASSIGQRNTGELFF
cdr3_nt: TGTGCCAGCTCAATTGGACAACGGAACACCGGGGAGCTGTTTTTT
j_call: TRBJ2-2
clone_size: few
cdr3_length: 15
v_call: TRBV18
d_call: -

cdr3_aa: CATRRGSFTEAFF
cdr3_nt: TGTGCCACCAGACGGGGGTCCTTCACTGAAGCTTTCTTT
j_call: TRBJ1-1
clone_size: few
cdr3_length: 13
v_call: TRBV6-6
d_call: -

cdr3_aa: CASSYLWGTDTQYF
cdr3_nt: TGTGCCAGCAGCTACCTCTGGGGGACAGATACGCAGTATTTT
j_call: TRBJ2-3
clone_size: -
cdr3_length: 14
v_call: TRBV11-2
d_call: -

cdr3_aa: CASSLVFIASPLHF
cdr3_nt: TGTGCCAGCAGCTTAGTTTTTATAGCTTCACCCCTCCACTTT
j_call: TRBJ1-6
clone_size: -
cdr3_length: 14
v_call: TRBV7-9
d_call: -

cdr3_aa: CASAPNSGNTIYF
cdr3_nt: TGTGCCTCGGCCCCGAACTCTGGAAACACCATATATTTT
j_call: TRBJ1-3
clone_size: -
cdr3_length: 13
v_call: TRBV7-6
d_call: -